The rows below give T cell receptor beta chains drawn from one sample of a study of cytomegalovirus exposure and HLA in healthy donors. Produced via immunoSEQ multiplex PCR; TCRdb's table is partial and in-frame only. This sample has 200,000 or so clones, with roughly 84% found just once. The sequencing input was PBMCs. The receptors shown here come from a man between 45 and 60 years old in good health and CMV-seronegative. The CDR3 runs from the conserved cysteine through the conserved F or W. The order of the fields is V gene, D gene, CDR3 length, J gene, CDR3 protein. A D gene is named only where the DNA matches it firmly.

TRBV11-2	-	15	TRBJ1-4	CASSLVRGTNEKLFF
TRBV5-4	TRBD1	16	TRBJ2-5	CASSSRQGAFGETQYF
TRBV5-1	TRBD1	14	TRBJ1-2	CASSLGQGYYGYTF
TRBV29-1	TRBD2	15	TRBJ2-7	CSVVWTSGLSYEQYF
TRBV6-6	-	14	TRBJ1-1	CASSYRGRDTEAFF
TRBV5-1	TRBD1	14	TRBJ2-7	CASSSWDSSYEQYF
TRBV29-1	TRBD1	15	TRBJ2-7	CSVGQIGTVGHEQYF
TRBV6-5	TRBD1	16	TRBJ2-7	CASSYSSGTGGYEQYF
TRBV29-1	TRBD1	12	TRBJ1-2	CSVQGATHGYTF
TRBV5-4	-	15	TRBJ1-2	CASSLGGGAAGGYTF
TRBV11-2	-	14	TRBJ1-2	CASSLSQLEGGYTF
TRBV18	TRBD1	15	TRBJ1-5	CASSPDGTGGQPQHF
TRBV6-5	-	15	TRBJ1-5	CASKEPGSSNQPQHF
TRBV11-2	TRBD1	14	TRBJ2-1	CASSPTTGGSEQFF
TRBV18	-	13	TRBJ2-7	CASSRDTSYEQYF
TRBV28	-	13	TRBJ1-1	CASSFTQAHGAFF
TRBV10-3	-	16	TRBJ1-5	CAISESILVIGQPQHF
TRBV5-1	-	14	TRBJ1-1	CASSLLPMNTEAFF
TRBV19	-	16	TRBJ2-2	CASTNSRAPLGGELFF
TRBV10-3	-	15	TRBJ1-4	CAISESTTINEKLFF
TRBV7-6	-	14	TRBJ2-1	CASSLGPGENEQFF
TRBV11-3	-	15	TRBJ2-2	CASSLRQANTGELFF
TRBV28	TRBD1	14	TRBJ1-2	CASSLGQGASGYTF
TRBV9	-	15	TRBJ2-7	CASSVGDISGYEQYF
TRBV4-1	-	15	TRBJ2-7	CASSQATAGLREQYF
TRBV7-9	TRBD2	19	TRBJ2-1	CASSLGFTSGRSRYNEQFF
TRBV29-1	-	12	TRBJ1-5	CSVGGNGQPQHF
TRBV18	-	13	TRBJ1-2	CASSPEQVRGYTF
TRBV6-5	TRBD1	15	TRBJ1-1	CASSNIQGARTEAFF
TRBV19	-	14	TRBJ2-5	CASSIVEGSETQYF
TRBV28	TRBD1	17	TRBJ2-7	CASSFGTGLSPRDEQYF
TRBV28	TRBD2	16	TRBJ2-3	CASSGLAGGPGDTQYF